The table lists the clone carrying this T cell receptor beta chain with many counts. Its matching antigen is unknown. The read terminates 3 residues before the CDR3 end, so the remaining end is supplied by the germline J gene. J was trimmed by 4 bases and V by 3 bases; bases with no gene match: 3. The CDR3 is made up of 14 amino acids. Per germline, CDR1 KGHSH and CDR2 LQKENI. The entry originates in a study of T cell clonality in common variable immunodeficiency. Broader study findings: Compared with controls, CVID subjects had fewer shared TCRbeta clones.

Here immunoSEQ multiplex PCR was the method, and the copy in TCRdb shows in-frame clones only, minus some. Observed in the sample are about 60,000 clones, none of them singletons. Patients and controls were mostly of Caucasian heritage. The chain couples TRBV18 to TRBJ2-3; 8 nucleotides align to TRBD1. The sequenced sample consisted of peripheral blood mononuclear cells. The sequence came from a person aged 18 to 69 in good health. The CDR3 here is CASSPQQGADTQYF. The part of the CDR3 DNA that was read is TGTGCCAGCTCACCCCAACAGGGGGCAGATACG.